The present TCR beta chain was sequenced within a study of T cell repertoires in cytomegalovirus infection. Study-wide background: Public TCR beta signature analysis indicated the presence of both CMV infection and matching HLA type. The study's findings and limits: Carriers of CMV plus the relevant HLA were identified by cumulative public TCR beta family frequency.

A word on this clonotype: What it binds is not known.

TCRdb reprocessed the reads via MiXCR and lists one record per CDR3 protein. The sample consists of around 800,000 distinct CDR3 sequences, 32% of them appearing once. CDR3 size: 14 residues. In germline, CDR1 is SQVTM, CDR2 ANQGSEA. The V end lost 6 bases, the J end lost 4 bases, and 19 bases lay between the germline ends. This receptor was obtained from a human donor in good health (CMV status not recorded). Some clones in this sample may be carry-over from other donors' samples. This chain uses TRBV29-1 with TRBJ2-7, with D perhaps TRBD2 (5 bases). The sample consisted of cultured CD8+ T cells from PBMCs, taken from culture after CMV antigen stimulation. CDR3 DNA: TGCAGCGTCATGGTCGCCGCCCGAGGGTACGAGCAGTACTTC. Translation gives CSVMVAARGYEQYF.